This T cell receptor beta chain was recorded in a study of T cells in Graves' hyperthyroidism and ophthalmopathy. Per germline, CDR1 LGHDT and CDR2 YNNKEL (reference sequence). This CDR3 region has 13 residues. V lost 1 base to trimming and J lost 1 base, with 4 bases between them. The table lists this clonotype with many counts. RNA transcripts provided the source from which TCR beta CDR3 regions were amplified. HTBI primers were the set used in a first-round RT-PCR of the TCR CDR3. Each CDR3 protein is one row after TCRdb ran MiXCR on the multiplex PCR reads. The repertoire holds approximately 420,000 distinct CDR3 sequences, with about 15% as singletons.

Specimen: blood. This chain links TRBV3-1 with TRBJ1-1; no definite D call. This TCR was sampled from a woman aged 30 to 39 with Graves' hyperthyroidism. The CDR3 DNA sequence: TGTGCCAGCAGCCAAGCTAAGAACACTGAAGCTTTCTTT. This sequence encodes CASSQAKNTEAFF.